This record covers a single T cell receptor beta chain. The CDR3 runs 15 residues. Losses at the gene ends were 2 bases for V and 8 bases for J; bases not matched to a gene: 9. Looked up from germline, CDR1 is SGDLS and CDR2 is YYNGEE. This specimen comes from a study of blood T cell repertoires in COVID-19. As for the study in general: COVID-19 samples from acute and convalescent phases originated in the United States, Italy and Spain. From T cells, B-cell-depleted T cells, or PBMCs came the material, which was cDNA or gDNA.

Authors' methods: Estimated nucleated cell counts came from reference gene primer amplification. Some clones are missing from TCRdb's copy, which holds only in-frame ones; the method was immunoSEQ multiplex PCR. From that table come the V and J calls and clone size; the DNA was used to work out D and trimming. The sample lists over 200,000 clones, about 90% seen once, with over 2% in the top ten. This rearrangement joins TRBV9 to TRBJ1-2, with 10 positions matching TRBD1. Sequenced material: peripheral blood. This TCR derives from a woman between 50 and 59 years old with acute or convalescent COVID-19. CDR3 coding DNA: TGTGCCAGCAGCGTTGCCGGGACAGGGGAAGGAGGCTACACCTTC. Encoded protein: CASSVAGTGEGGYTF.